These T cell receptor beta chains were read from a single sample in a study of blood T cells in healthy people across ages. One entry per CDR3 protein results from TCRdb running MiXCR on the 5' RACE reads. The sample lists fewer than 2 million distinct CDR3 sequences; about two fifths were seen once. The sample was blood. The receptors shown here come from a human donor in good health. CDR3s include the opening cysteine and the closing phenylalanine or tryptophan.

v_gene: TRBV5-6
j_gene: TRBJ2-5
len: 18
CDR3aa: CASSLGRTGGGRQETQYF

v_gene: TRBV7-9
j_gene: TRBJ2-4
len: 14
CDR3aa: CASSPRALLNIQYF

v_gene: TRBV7-2
j_gene: TRBJ1-2
len: 12
CDR3aa: CASSRTPYGYTF

v_gene: TRBV5-1
j_gene: TRBJ2-6
len: 17
CDR3aa: CASSSTPRNSGTNVLTF

v_gene: TRBV7-2
j_gene: TRBJ2-3
len: 16
CDR3aa: CASSPPGTPSTDTQYF

v_gene: TRBV7-8
j_gene: TRBJ1-1
len: 14
CDR3aa: CASIEQGWGTEAFF

v_gene: TRBV5-5
j_gene: TRBJ2-7
len: 17
CDR3aa: CASSSDGKKPFSYEQYF

v_gene: TRBV6-5
j_gene: TRBJ1-1
len: 14
CDR3aa: CASSSAVPLAQAFF

v_gene: TRBV6-1
j_gene: TRBJ2-5
len: 14
CDR3aa: CASSDFSLAGGTYF

v_gene: TRBV21-1
j_gene: TRBJ2-7
len: 18
CDR3aa: CASSKEGPDPIQVYEQYF

v_gene: TRBV10-3
j_gene: TRBJ2-5
len: 15
CDR3aa: CAISESSDPQETQYF

v_gene: TRBV29-1
j_gene: TRBJ2-3
len: 12
CDR3aa: CSVGGKGNTQYF

v_gene: TRBV6-1
j_gene: TRBJ2-1
len: 16
CDR3aa: CASLSAGESSYNEQFF

v_gene: TRBV12-3/TRBV12-4
j_gene: TRBJ2-3
len: 16
CDR3aa: CASSLNSFTSTDTQYF

v_gene: TRBV7-9
j_gene: TRBJ2-1
len: 15
CDR3aa: CASSDPGQGDNEQFF

v_gene: TRBV6-5
j_gene: TRBJ2-1
len: 15
CDR3aa: CASSPYRGGRDEQFF

v_gene: TRBV15
j_gene: TRBJ1-1
len: 13
CDR3aa: CATSRGDQAEAFF

v_gene: TRBV7-2
j_gene: TRBJ1-1
len: 16
CDR3aa: CASSLTGVVLNTEAFF

v_gene: TRBV7-2
j_gene: TRBJ1-3
len: 14
CDR3aa: CASSPNRVHNTIYF

v_gene: TRBV4-2
j_gene: TRBJ1-1
len: 15
CDR3aa: CASSQPGGVNTEAFF

v_gene: TRBV28
j_gene: TRBJ2-1
len: 16
CDR3aa: CASSPLLASSYNEQFF

v_gene: TRBV7-9
j_gene: TRBJ2-1
len: 14
CDR3aa: CASSRGGLGNEQFF

v_gene: TRBV5-6
j_gene: -
len: 13
CDR3aa: CAGGQGGGETQYF

v_gene: TRBV7-3
j_gene: TRBJ1-5
len: 15
CDR3aa: CASSQADYSNQPQHF

v_gene: TRBV27
j_gene: TRBJ2-1
len: 16
CDR3aa: CASSYGQGSSYNEQFF

v_gene: TRBV29-1
j_gene: TRBJ1-1
len: 13
CDR3aa: CSVLRQARTEAFF

v_gene: TRBV7-2
j_gene: TRBJ1-2
len: 15
CDR3aa: CASSPGQARNYGYTF

v_gene: TRBV6-2/TRBV6-3
j_gene: TRBJ2-1
len: 15
CDR3aa: CASTRSGQGMNEQFF